The clone carrying this T cell receptor (beta chain) was seen more than once but under ten times. This sample stems from a study of identical twins. This CDR3 is built from 15 residues. Germline-derived CDR1 and CDR2 are DFQATT and SNEGSKA (reference sequence). Trimming shortened V by 0 bases and J by 1 base, and 10 bases separated the two germline ends. The authors used template switching to add a universal primer site and gave cDNA unique molecular identifiers. Each CDR3 protein gets one entry after TCRdb re-called the 5' RACE reads with MiXCR. This sample has approximately 500,000 distinct CDR3 sequences; nearly 15% occur once, and the top ten carry more than 0.4%. This same sample was also taken into another study, of yellow fever vaccine responses in identical twins. Turning to that study: In identical twins, vaccine T cell responses appeared partly shared and partly individual.

The TCR sequence derives from a woman younger than 35 in good health. The material sequenced was CD4+ T cells sorted from blood. The J gene is TRBJ1-5, the V gene TRBV20-1; tentatively, D is TRBD1 (6 bases). This CDR3 is CSARDPQGSNQPQHF. Written as DNA, the CDR3 is TGCAGTGCTAGAGATCCGCAGGGGAGCAATCAGCCCCAGCATTTT.